What follows is one TCR beta chain and its context. This clone was seen just once. Its antigen specificity is not known. No clone much larger than this one lies a single base away; base qualities are absent. These data come from a study of T cell changes during pregnancy in multiple sclerosis (dated by TCRdb to between 2018 and 2021). About the investigation overall: In women with multiple sclerosis, the researchers looked at how the T cell repertoire shifted as pregnancy progressed.

Reading from cysteine to phenylalanine, the CDR3 counts 14 amino acids. Just CDR3 DNA is preserved here, 42 bases in frame from base 1. V loses 2 bases of germline sequence and J loses 9 bases, and the interval between the two ends is 11 bases. Sequences MGHRA (CDR1) and YSYEKL (CDR2) are obtained from the germline V gene. The library relied on the immunoSEQ multiplex PCR assay. The clones in this table, taken by TCRdb from immuneACCESS, are in-frame only. Not every clone is retained; where verified, under half of the shortfall comes from an unresolved V gene, and the cause of the rest is unknown. The sample data list about 42,000 clones, and approximately 90% of these were observed just once. In total, the top ten clones hold 0.9% of the sample.

The sequence joins TRBV4-1 to TRBJ1-6, and the D gene may be TRBD1, 6 bases matching. This specimen was CD4+ T cells from peripheral blood mononuclear cells, taken after pregnancy. The sequence derives from a female donor with multiple sclerosis, enrolled in a pregnancy study. CDR3 reads: CASSQPTRGSPLHF. The DNA sequence is given as TGCGCCAGCAGCCAACCTACCAGGGGTTCACCCCTCCACTTT.